The 22 T cell receptor beta chains reported below all come from one sample, sequenced in a study of human T cells and chemical hapten exposure. Someone pulled total RNA out of unfractionated whole blood. TCRdb re-derived calls from the 5' RACE reads in MiXCR, one entry per CDR3 protein. The table shows 95,000 to 120,000 distinct CDR3 sequences, with approximately 19% occurring only once. These receptors originate from a human donor in good health.

The chain employs TRBV14 and TRBJ2-7; 12 bases agree with TRBD1. This CDR3 comprises 20 residues. The J segment lost 0 bases and the V segment lost 4 bases, leaving 16 bases of the junction unmatched. Germline V lookup: CDR1 SGHDN, CDR2 FVKESK. Written as DNA, the CDR3 is TGTGCCAGCAGCCGCACCAGGGGACAGGGGGCATCTAAACACTCCTACGAGCAGTACTTC. As protein: CASSRTRGQGASKHSYEQYF.

This clonotype has a count of ten or more. V usage is TRBV5-8 and J usage is TRBJ1-4; 8 positions match TRBD1. The V gene end was trimmed by 7 bases and the J gene end by 4 bases; junction bases not matched to a gene: 3. The CDR3 loop spans 13 amino acids. Germline CDR1 and CDR2: SGHTS and YDEGEE. The CDR3 spells CASAGGLNEKLFF. DNA of the CDR3: TGTGCCAGCGCAGGGGGCCTTAATGAAAAACTGTTTTTT.

The CDR3 bases are TGTGCCAGCAGTTTACCCCCGCCGAACGGCTATGAGCAGTTCTTC. It encodes CASSLPPPNGYEQFF. The chain uses TRBV28 and TRBJ2-1; D uncertain. Per the germline V gene, CDR1 is MDHEN and CDR2 is SYDVKM. Trimming left V 2 bases short and J 8 bases short, with 16 bases between. The CDR3 length is 15 residues.

The genes are TRBV4-1 and TRBJ2-1, with unresolved D. Trimming removed 2 bases at V and 9 bases at J, with 20 bases between. The CDR3 is made up of 16 amino acids. Germline CDR1 is MGHRA and CDR2 is YSYEKL. In DNA, the CDR3 is TGCGCCAGCAGCCAACGTTCGGGCCCCCCGGAAACTGAGCAGTTCTTC. Its translation is CASSQRSGPPETEQFF.

The chain is built from TRBV5-1 and TRBJ1-1; D is perhaps TRBD1 (5 bases). Germline lookup yields CDR1 SGHRS and CDR2 YFSETQ. CDR3 size: 15 residues. Trimming took 4 bases from V and 0 from J, leaving 13 bases between them. CDR3: CASSLDTHMNTEAFF. CDR3 coding DNA: TGCGCCAGCAGCCTGGACACACACATGAACACTGAAGCTTTCTTT. The full variable domain, its missing parts supplied by reference TRBV5-1 and TRBJ1-1, is KAGVTQTPRYLIKTRGQQVTLSCSPISGHRSVSWYQQTPGQGLQFLFEYFSETQRNKGNFPGRFSGRQFSNSRSEMNVSTLELGDSALYLCASSLDTHMNTEAFFGQGTRLTVV.

The chain combines TRBV4-1 with TRBJ2-2; 9 positions match TRBD1. Germline V CDR1 and CDR2: MGHRA, YSYEKL. The ends lost 4 bases at V and 7 bases at J; junction bases unmatched: 7. This CDR3 has 15 residues. The CDR3 DNA reads as TGCGCCAGCAGCCTTGGGGACAGGGATCACGGGGAGCTGTTTTTT. Translating it yields CASSLGDRDHGELFF.

This clonotype appeared a few times. The V call is TRBV6-5, the J call TRBJ1-1; D gene uncertain. V dropped 4 bases and J dropped 0 bases, with 9 bases sitting between them. The CDR3 loop spans 14 amino acids. Germline V gene data show CDR1 as MNHEY and CDR2 as SVGAGI. CDR3 in amino acids: CASSSVGMNTEAFF. The CDR3 coding sequence is TGTGCCAGCAGTTCCGTAGGGATGAACACTGAAGCTTTCTTT.

The genes are TRBV11-2 and TRBJ1-1; no definite D call. The CDR3 contains 15 residues. V dropped 1 base and J dropped 1 base, with 10 bases sitting between them. Germline V gene data show CDR1 as SGHAT and CDR2 as FQNNGV. CDR3: CASSLVLPGNTEAFF. DNA of the CDR3: TGTGCCAGCAGCTTAGTTTTACCGGGGAACACTGAAGCTTTCTTT.

The chain is built from TRBV20-1 and TRBJ1-2; D is possibly TRBD1 (6 bases). The CDR3 runs 13 residues. CDR1 and CDR2 from the germline V gene are DFQATT and SNEGSKA (reference sequence). Deletions cut 3 bases from V and 2 bases from J, with 10 bases between. The DNA for the CDR3 is TGCAGTGCTAGCTATACAGGGAACTATGGCTACACCTTC. It is translated as CSASYTGNYGYTF.

The rearrangement links TRBV12-3 or TRBV12-4 to TRBJ2-3; no clear D gene. The ends were cut back, 6 bases at V and 4 bases at J, with 11 bases in the middle. The CDR3 runs to 13 residues. This CDR3 is CASSPRSPDTQYF. The CDR3 DNA follows: TGTGCCAGCAGCCCGAGGTCCCCAGATACGCAGTATTTT.

This rearrangement joins TRBV7-9 to TRBJ1-1; the D gene is possibly TRBD1 (6 bases). Trimming took off 1 base at V and 4 bases at J, with 22 bases between the two ends. Germline V CDR1 and CDR2: SEHNR, FQNEAQ (reference sequence). The CDR3 totals 18 residues. CDR3 sequence (DNA): TGTGCCAGCAGCTTAGGTCGGGACCAGGGGCCAAAGGGCACTGAAGCTTTCTTT. It encodes CASSLGRDQGPKGTEAFF.

This clonotype was observed a handful of times. The V gene is TRBV28, the J gene TRBJ1-1, with D possibly TRBD1 on 5 matching bases. The CDR3 covers 13 residues. With 3 bases removed from V and 3 bases from J, the gap between germline ends came to 8 bases. CDR1 MDHEN and CDR2 SYDVKM come from the germline V gene. The CDR3 region is CASSLAGDTEAFF. The CDR3 DNA reads TGTGCCAGCAGTTTGGCGGGGGACACTGAAGCTTTCTTT.

The chain joins TRBV15 to TRBJ2-5; D remains unclear. The CDR3 extends over 15 amino acids. Per germline, CDR1 LNHNV and CDR2 YYDKDF (reference sequence). V lost 0 bases, J lost 5 bases, and 13 bases lay in between. The DNA of the CDR3 is TGTGCCACCAGCAGAGATTTACCCCTGGGTGAGACCCAGTACTTC. It specifies CATSRDLPLGETQYF.

This clonotype has just a few counts. V and J are TRBV29-1 and TRBJ2-5; D uncertain. The CDR3 runs 13 residues. V lost 8 bases and J lost 1, with 14 bases in between. Germline V gives CDR1 SQVTM, CDR2 ANQGSEA. The CDR3 DNA sequence: TGCAGCCAAACCGGGTCGGCCCAAGAGACCCAGTACTTC. Translation gives CSQTGSAQETQYF.

The chain couples TRBV29-1 to TRBJ1-1; no firm D call. The CDR3 spans 11 residues. Trimming left V 4 bases short and J 7 bases short, with 10 bases between. CDR1 is SQVTM and CDR2 is ANQGSEA in the germline V gene. The CDR3 region has the DNA TGCAGCGTTGGTGGGTTTGGTGAAGCTTTCTTT. Translating gives CSVGGFGEAFF.

This clonotype was counted only a few times. The rearrangement joins TRBV28 to TRBJ1-5, with D unresolved. Germline loops: CDR1 MDHEN, CDR2 SYDVKM. V gave up 6 bases and J gave up 3 bases, with 15 bases separating them. There are 15 residues in the CDR3. In DNA, the CDR3 is TGTGCCAGCAGGTCGGTGGGGAGCCCCAATCAGCCCCAGCATTTT. Protein sequence: CASRSVGSPNQPQHF.

In this sample, this clonotype turned up a few times. The chain has TRBV9 and TRBJ1-1; D gene ambiguous. CDR1 is SGDLS, CDR2 YYNGEE, per germline. The CDR3 has 18 residues. V shed 0 bases and J shed 0 bases, with 18 bases lying between them. The CDR3 sequence is CASSVGLGEGALNTEAFF. The CDR3 DNA reads TGTGCCAGCAGCGTAGGATTGGGTGAGGGTGCCTTGAACACTGAAGCTTTCTTT. The entire variable domain, with the rest obtained from reference TRBV9 and TRBJ1-1, is as follows: DSGVTQTPKHLITATGQRVTLRCSPRSGDLSVYWYQQSLDQGLQFLIQYYNGEERAKGNILERFSAQQFPDLHSELNLSSLELGDSALYFCASSVGLGEGALNTEAFFGQGTRLTVV.

This clonotype occurred once. V and J are TRBV20-1 and TRBJ1-2; 7 bases align to TRBD1. CDR1 and CDR2 (germline): DFQATT, SNEGSKA (reference sequence). This CDR3 is built from 12 residues. J lost 4 bases, V lost 5 bases, and 4 bases had no gene match. CDR3 region: CSAPDRAYGYTF. The CDR3 DNA follows: TGCAGTGCTCCAGACAGGGCCTATGGCTACACCTTC.

In its sample, this clonotype was seen a few times. This chain uses TRBV27 with TRBJ2-3; D might be TRBD1 (6 bases). This CDR3 has 14 residues. The V gene's germline CDR1 is MNHEY and CDR2 SMNVEV (reference sequence). Trimming removed 3 bases at V and 2 bases at J, with 9 bases between. The CDR3 DNA is TGTGCCAGCAGTTTTGGGGGCGCCACAGATACGCAGTATTTT. Translating gives CASSFGGATDTQYF.

V and J are TRBV5-1 and TRBJ2-3; TRBD2 agrees at 7 bases. This CDR3 contains 15 residues. V shed 1 base, J shed 3 bases, and the junction held 5 bases outside the gene matches. Germline V gene sequence: CDR1 SGHRS, CDR2 YFSETQ. CDR3 protein: CASSLFAGRTDTQYF. DNA of the CDR3: TGCGCCAGCAGCTTGTTCGCCGGGAGGACAGATACGCAGTATTTT.

The V and J genes are TRBV14 and TRBJ1-6, with TRBD1 matching over 9 bases. Trimming at V came to 6 bases and at J to 6 bases, leaving 9 bases not matched to a gene. The V gene's germline CDR1 is SGHDN and CDR2 FVKESK. CDR3 length: 16 amino acids. This chain's CDR3 is CASSYGQGSINSPLHF. The CDR3 DNA is TGTGCCAGCAGTTACGGACAGGGGAGCATTAATTCACCCCTCCACTTT.

The chain employs TRBV5-4 and TRBJ2-2, with 8 nucleotides matching TRBD2. CDR1 is SGHNT, CDR2 YYREEE, per germline (reference sequence). CDR3 length: 15 residues. V shed 8 bases and J 4 bases; nucleotides not matched to a gene: 10. The CDR3 DNA sequence: TGTGCCAGAAGCAAAAGCGGGAGAAGCACCGGGGAGCTGTTTTTT. The encoded protein is CARSKSGRSTGELFF. Variable domain in full (rest from reference TRBV5-4 and TRBJ2-2): ETGVTQSPTHLIKTRGQQVTLRCSSQSGHNTVSWYQQALGQGPQFIFQYYREEENGRGNFPPRFSGLQFPNYSSELNVNALELDDSALYLCARSKSGRSTGELFFGEGSRLTVL.